This T cell receptor (beta chain) comes out of a study of beta chain features in type 1 diabetes. Study outcomes and limitations: Type 1 diabetes patients had fewer VDJ junction insertions and more deletions. Patients and controls would be equally affected if PCR favored shorter templates. A greater similarity of naive, central memory and Treg TCRB repertoires was seen among patients than among healthy donors.

Every sorted population was more than 95% pure. Germline lookup yields CDR1 KGHSH and CDR2 LQKENI. The CDR3 consists of 16 residues. Unmatched junction bases numbered 9, after V lost 3 bases and J lost 4 bases. Notes on this clone: Its antigen is currently unknown.

TCRB transcripts that were expressed got sequenced, as all of the isolated RNA had been reverse transcribed. The protocol was immunoSEQ multiplex PCR, while the TCRdb copy is restricted to in-frame clones and leaves out a portion. The sample shows roughly 42,000 clones, approximately 48% of them seen only once. This TCR derives from a woman aged 25 to 39 in good health. Material for sequencing was stem cell memory CD4+ T cells from blood. The V gene is TRBV18, the J gene TRBJ2-7; 10 nucleotides agree with TRBD2. The CDR3 spells CASSPEAGGLNYEQYF. CDR3 coding DNA: TGTGCCAGCTCACCCGAAGCGGGAGGGCTTAATTACGAGCAGTACTTC.